A selection of T cell receptor beta chains follows, all from one sample in a study of control samples from healthy donors and cancer patients. Profiled with immunoSEQ multiplex PCR; TCRdb holds only in-frame clones, not every one. The sample contains about 35,000 clones, 70% to 90% of which appear only once. Source material: PBMCs. The receptors shown here come from a woman between 35 and 50 years old with lung cancer. CDR3s include the opening cysteine and the closing phenylalanine or tryptophan. Fields, in order: J gene, clone size, D gene, V gene, CDR3 protein, CDR3 DNA. D genes are given only for firm matches. Rows may omit the clone size; those that give it use once, few, many or a size class.

j_call: TRBJ1-5; clone_size: .; d_call: .; v_call: TRBV5-5; cdr3_aa: CASSTDGLSNQPQHF; cdr3_nt: TGTGCCAGCAGCACCGACGGTCTTAGCAATCAGCCCCAGCATTTT
j_call: TRBJ1-5; clone_size: .; d_call: .; v_call: TRBV19; cdr3_aa: CASRLDNLNQPQHF; cdr3_nt: TGTGCCAGTAGACTGGACAATCTCAATCAGCCCCAGCATTTT
j_call: TRBJ2-2; clone_size: .; d_call: TRBD2; v_call: TRBV19; cdr3_aa: CASSIGKGRGTTGELFF; cdr3_nt: TGTGCCAGTAGTATAGGGAAGGGGCGGGGGACCACCGGGGAGCTGTTTTTT
j_call: TRBJ2-3; clone_size: .; d_call: .; v_call: TRBV7-9; cdr3_aa: CASGVGELTDTQYF; cdr3_nt: TGTGCCAGCGGGGTCGGGGAGCTCACAGATACGCAGTATTTT
j_call: TRBJ1-2; clone_size: once; d_call: .; v_call: TRBV10-3; cdr3_aa: CAINRRQDNYGYTF; cdr3_nt: TGTGCCATCAACCGAAGACAGGACAACTATGGCTACACCTTC
j_call: TRBJ2-3; clone_size: .; d_call: .; v_call: TRBV10-1; cdr3_aa: CASSESRGKQYF; cdr3_nt: TGCGCCAGCAGTGAGAGCCGGGGAAAGCAGTATTTT
j_call: TRBJ2-1; clone_size: .; d_call: TRBD2; v_call: TRBV4-2; cdr3_aa: CASSPETSGYNEQFF; cdr3_nt: TGTGCCAGCAGCCCTGAGACTAGCGGCTACAATGAGCAGTTCTTC
j_call: TRBJ1-6; clone_size: few; d_call: .; v_call: TRBV11-2; cdr3_aa: CASSLNSRSSPLHF; cdr3_nt: TGTGCCAGCAGCTTAAATTCAAGATCTTCACCCCTCCACTTT
j_call: TRBJ1-2; clone_size: .; d_call: .; v_call: TRBV3-1/TRBV3-2; cdr3_aa: CASSPSVNYGYTF; cdr3_nt: TGTGCCAGCAGCCCCAGCGTCAACTATGGCTACACCTTC
j_call: TRBJ2-3; clone_size: .; d_call: TRBD2; v_call: TRBV7-9; cdr3_aa: CASSLGGTSGFTDTQYF; cdr3_nt: TGTGCCAGCAGCTTAGGGGGGACTAGCGGTTTCACAGATACGCAGTATTTT
j_call: TRBJ2-1; clone_size: .; d_call: .; v_call: TRBV2; cdr3_aa: CASSDRVNEQFF; cdr3_nt: TGTGCCAGCAGTGACAGGGTGAATGAGCAGTTCTTC
j_call: TRBJ1-1; clone_size: once; d_call: TRBD1; v_call: TRBV13; cdr3_aa: CASSRAGGTEAFF; cdr3_nt: TGTGCCAGCAGCCGCGCAGGGGGCACTGAAGCTTTCTTT